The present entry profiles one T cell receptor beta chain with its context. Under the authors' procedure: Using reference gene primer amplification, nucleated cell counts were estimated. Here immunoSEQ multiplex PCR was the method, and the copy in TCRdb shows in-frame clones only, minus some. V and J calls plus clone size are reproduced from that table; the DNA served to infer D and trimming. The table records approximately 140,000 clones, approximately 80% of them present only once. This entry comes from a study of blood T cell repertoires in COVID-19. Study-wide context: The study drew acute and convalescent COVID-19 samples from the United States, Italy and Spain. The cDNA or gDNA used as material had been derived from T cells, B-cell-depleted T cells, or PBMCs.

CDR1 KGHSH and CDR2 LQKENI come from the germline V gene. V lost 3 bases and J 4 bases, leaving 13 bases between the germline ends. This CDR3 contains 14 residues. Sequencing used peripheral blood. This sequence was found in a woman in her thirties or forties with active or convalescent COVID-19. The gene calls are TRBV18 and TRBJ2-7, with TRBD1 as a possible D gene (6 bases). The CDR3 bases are TGTGCCAGCTCACCTAGAAACAGGGAATACGAGCAGTACTTC. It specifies CASSPRNREYEQYF.